This T cell receptor (beta chain) appears in the sequencing data of a study of shared clonotypes between healthy human individuals. The assay was immunoSEQ multiplex PCR, and TCRdb's table has in-frame clones only and misses some. The table shows millions of clones, with just over 90% occurring only once. V dropped 0 bases and J dropped 7 bases, with 10 bases sitting between them. Per the germline V gene, CDR1 is SGHKS and CDR2 is YYEKEE (reference sequence). The CDR3 contains 14 residues. The clonotype comes from a man in his late teens or twenties in good health. The chain is built from TRBV5-5 and TRBJ1-4, with D possibly matching TRBD1 (5 bases). Sequenced: naive CD4+ T cells sorted from blood. The subset denotes: CD45RA+ positively selected. The CDR3 coding sequence is TGTGCCAGCAGCTTGGGCGGGGCGGGTGAAAAACTGTTTTTT. This sequence encodes CASSLGGAGEKLFF.